The 12 T cell receptor beta chains reported below all come from one sample, sequenced in a study of radiotherapy plus CTLA-4 blockade in lung cancer. Produced via immunoSEQ multiplex PCR; TCRdb's table is partial and in-frame only. The data hold 50,000 or so clones, with approximately 79% observed a single time. The source was peripheral blood, collected from a patient treated with radiotherapy plus ipilimumab. All receptors derive from a human donor with non-small cell lung cancer who had stable disease on radiotherapy plus ipilimumab.

The CDR3 bases are TGTGCCTGGGGACCGGGACAGGGATTCTACGAGCAGTACTTC. Translation gives CAWGPGQGFYEQYF. The chain combines TRBV30 with TRBJ2-7, with 9 nucleotides matching TRBD1. The CDR3 has 14 residues. Germline-derived CDR1 and CDR2 are GTSNPN and SVGIG (reference sequence). Trimming took 5 bases from V and 3 from J; bases not matched to a gene: 8. Variable domain in full (rest from reference TRBV30 and TRBJ2-7): SQTIHQWPATLVQPVGSPLSLECTVEGTSNPNLYWYRQAAGRGLQLLFYSVGIGQISSEVPQNLSASRPQDRQFILSSKKLLLSDSGFYLCAWGPGQGFYEQYFGPGTRLTVT.

This clone was observed once. V gene TRBV6-1 combines with J gene TRBJ2-7, with 9 bases matching TRBD2. Germline loops: CDR1 MNHNS, CDR2 SASEGT. V dropped 6 bases and J dropped 0; count of bases not matched to a gene: 3. The CDR3 contains 14 residues. CDR3 in DNA: TGTGCCAGCAGGAAGCGGGGGGCCTCCTACGAGCAGTACGTC. Residues: CASRKRGASYEQYV.

This clone showed up just a few times. This chain joins TRBV7-2 and TRBJ2-2; no clear D. The CDR3 extends over 12 amino acids. Germline loops: CDR1 SGHTA, CDR2 FQGNSA. V lost 10 bases and J 6 bases, leaving 12 bases between the germline ends. CDR3: CATAYPAGELFF. The DNA for the CDR3 is TGTGCCACCGCGTACCCCGCCGGGGAGCTGTTTTTT.

The chain has TRBV21-1 and TRBJ1-2. TRBV21-1 is annotated as a pseudogene. There are 13 residues in the CDR3. DNA of the CDR3: TGTGCCAGCAGCCGGGACGGAATCTATGGCTACACCTTC. Protein sequence: CASSRDGIYGYTF.

This chain connects TRBV30 to TRBJ2-7; D remains unclear. Per the germline V gene, CDR1 is GTSNPN and CDR2 is SVGIG (reference sequence). The CDR3 totals 12 residues. Deletions cut 1 base from V and 3 bases from J, with 7 bases between. The CDR3 region is CAWSAGSYEQYF. CDR3 nucleotide sequence: TGTGCCTGGAGTGCGGGCAGCTACGAGCAGTACTTC.

CDR3 sequence reads: CSASWGGEAFF. CDR3 in DNA: TGCAGTGCTAGTTGGGGAGGTGAAGCTTTCTTT. The chain has TRBV20-1 and TRBJ1-1; no reliable D call. The CDR3 loop spans 11 amino acids. The germline CDR1 and CDR2 sequences are DFQATT and SNEGSKA (reference sequence). Deletions cut 3 bases from V and 7 bases from J, with 9 bases between.

This clone showed up just a few times. The V gene is TRBV29-1, the J gene TRBJ1-5, with D possibly TRBD1 on 6 matching bases. The germline V gene has CDR1 SQVTM and CDR2 ANQGSEA. The CDR3 consists of 13 residues. V was shortened by 7 bases and J by 0 bases, with 10 bases between the two germline ends. The CDR3 is CSARDNSNQPQHF. DNA for the CDR3: TGCAGCGCCCGGGACAATAGCAATCAGCCCCAGCATTTT.

This chain links TRBV7-2 with TRBJ1-1, with a tentative D call TRBD1 (5 bases). The CDR3 has 15 residues. Trimming left V 1 base short and J 2 bases short, with 11 bases between. Germline assignment: CDR1 SGHTA and CDR2 FQGNSA. Here the CDR3 DNA reads TGTGCCAGCAGCTTAGGTAGCAGGGTAAACACTGAAGCTTTCTTT. It encodes CASSLGSRVNTEAFF.

The chain employs TRBV7-2 and TRBJ2-5; 14 bases fit TRBD2. The length of the CDR3 is 18 residues. Germline CDR1 SGHTA, CDR2 FQGNSA. Germline trimming cut 2 bases from V and 2 bases from J; bases unmatched to any gene: 7. The CDR3 loop reads CASSLFRLAGGLQETQYF. For the CDR3, the DNA is TGTGCCAGCAGCTTATTCCGACTAGCGGGGGGGTTGCAAGAGACCCAGTACTTC.

The V and J genes are TRBV4-1 and TRBJ2-5; D not certain. CDR3 length: 14 residues. V was clipped by 3 bases and J by 4 bases, with 12 bases between them. Germline loops: CDR1 MGHRA, CDR2 YSYEKL. CDR3 residues: CASSQVGMGETQYF. The DNA for the CDR3 is TGCGCCAGCAGCCAGGTGGGGATGGGAGAGACCCAGTACTTC.

This chain uses TRBV12-5 with TRBJ2-1, with a possible D match to TRBD1 (6 bases). The V gene lost 7 bases and the J gene lost 5 bases, with 18 bases spanning the gap. This CDR3 is built from 15 residues. CDR1 and CDR2 (germline): LGHNT, FRNRAP. The CDR3 is CASALGASTHNEQFF. The CDR3 DNA reads TGTGCTAGTGCCTTGGGGGCTAGCACCCACAATGAGCAGTTCTTC.

CDR3 region: CASSLAPQSDTQYF. The CDR3 DNA follows: TGTGCCAGCAGCTTAGCCCCACAGTCAGATACGCAGTATTTT. This chain connects TRBV11-1 to TRBJ2-3; D not certain. This CDR3 has 14 residues. CDR1 is SGHAT, CDR2 FQDESV, per germline (reference sequence). Trimming shortened V by 0 bases and J by 4 bases, and 8 bases separated the two germline ends.